The T cell receptor (beta chain) described here comes from a study of blood T cell repertoires in COVID-19. Trimming at V came to 7 bases and at J to 6 bases, leaving 6 bases not matched to a gene. The CDR3 sequence is 14 residues long. CDR1 is LNHDA, CDR2 SQIVND, per germline (reference sequence). Source study methods: From reference gene primer amplification, estimates of nucleated cell counts were derived. Libraries were prepared by immunoSEQ multiplex PCR; TCRdb keeps only in-frame clonotypes and omits some of them. The D gene and trimming were derived from the DNA, and the V and J assignments and clone size from that table. The sample carries 95,000 to 150,000 clones, 87% recorded once.

This chain joins TRBV19 and TRBJ1-5, with 10 bases lining up with TRBD1. The receptor was derived from a woman aged 45 to 65 with acute or convalescent COVID-19. Specimen: peripheral blood. In DNA form, the CDR3 reads TGTGCCAGTAAGGACAGGGGGTTATCTCAGCCCCAGCATTTT. Its protein product is CASKDRGLSQPQHF.